One and the same sample provided the 25 T cell receptor beta chains below, sequenced in a study of OX40 agonist ivuxolimab in advanced cancers. Libraries were prepared by immunoSEQ multiplex PCR; TCRdb keeps only in-frame clonotypes and omits some of them. The sample has roughly 100,000 clones, approximately 90% seen once. The sequenced sample was CD4+ or CD8+ T cells sorted from blood, obtained in a trial of the OX40 agonist ivuxolimab. Receptors originate from an adult with an advanced solid tumor such as melanoma, head and neck, liver or kidney cancer.

The V and J genes are TRBV7-7 and TRBJ1-5; the D is unclear. There are 13 residues in the CDR3. Trimming removed 5 bases at V and 6 bases at J, with 11 bases between. From germline, CDR1 is SSHAT and CDR2 FNYEAQ (reference sequence). CDR3 in amino acids: CASSLDLGQPQHF. The CDR3 DNA sequence: TGTGCCAGCAGCCTGGATCTCGGTCAGCCCCAGCATTTT.

This chain joins TRBV28 and TRBJ1-2, with D possibly being TRBD1 (6 bases). Trimming removed 4 bases at V and 2 bases at J, with 11 bases between. Germline V gene lookup returns CDR1 MDHEN and CDR2 SYDVKM. The CDR3 spans 14 residues. The CDR3 DNA reads TGTGCCAGCAGTTCCGGACAGTACAACTATGGCTACACCTTC. Amino acids: CASSSGQYNYGYTF.

The V gene is TRBV2, the J gene TRBJ2-5; maybe TRBD2 (5 bases). This CDR3 is built from 12 residues. Per the germline V gene, CDR1 is SNHLY and CDR2 is FYNNEI. V was shortened by 4 bases and J by 5 bases, with 8 bases between the two germline ends. The DNA of the CDR3 is TGTGCCAGCAGTGGCCCGGGGGAGACCCAGTACTTC. Translation: CASSGPGETQYF.

J is TRBJ2-5 and V is TRBV19; D call uncertain. CDR1 and CDR2 (germline): LNHDA, SQIVND (reference sequence). This CDR3 is built from 15 residues. V gave up 3 bases and J gave up 1 base, with 12 bases separating them. The DNA for the CDR3 is TGTGCCAGTAGTATCAGGTTCGGCAGCCAAGAGACCCAGTACTTC. It encodes CASSIRFGSQETQYF.

This chain connects TRBV9 to TRBJ1-5; tentatively, D is TRBD1 (5 bases). This CDR3 has 13 amino acids. V lost 1 base and J lost 7, with 9 bases in between. From germline, CDR1 is SGDLS and CDR2 YYNGEE. The CDR3 region is CASSVQGEQPQHF. In nucleotides, the CDR3 is TGTGCCAGCAGCGTACAGGGCGAACAGCCCCAGCATTTT.

The CDR3 reads CATSAGTGGYTGELFF. In nucleotides, the CDR3 is TGTGCCACCAGCGCCGGGACAGGGGGCTACACCGGGGAGCTGTTTTTT. This rearrangement joins TRBV15 to TRBJ2-2; the match to TRBD1 covers 12 bases. Trimming cost V 5 bases and J 3 bases; bases outside gene matches: 4. CDR1 is LNHNV and CDR2 is YYDKDF in the germline V gene (reference sequence). The CDR3 totals 16 residues.

The sample holds one count of this clone. V and J are TRBV10-2 and TRBJ1-2; no firm D call. The germline gives CDR1 WSHSY, CDR2 SAAADI. With 7 bases removed from V and 1 base from J, the gap between germline ends came to 7 bases. The CDR3 spans 12 residues. DNA of the CDR3: TGCGCCAGCAAGGCCTTTAACTATGGCTACACCTTC. It codes for CASKAFNYGYTF.

Comments on this clone: The same CDR3 arises from other DNA sequences in this sample as well. The chain has TRBV10-1 and TRBJ1-1, with no clear D. The V end was cut by 4 bases, the J end by 0 bases, with 6 bases between. The CDR3 has 13 residues. Germline V gene lookup returns CDR1 WNHNN and CDR2 SYGVQD (reference sequence). Written as DNA, the CDR3 is TGCGCCAGCAGTGGGCAGATGAACACTGAAGCTTTCTTT. Its protein product is CASSGQMNTEAFF.

The chain links TRBV4-3 to TRBJ2-5, with D perhaps being TRBD1 or TRBD2 (7 bases each). The CDR3 is 15 residues long. Between the trimmed V and J ends, which lost 1 base and 5 bases, there was a span of 14 bases. Germline-derived CDR1 and CDR2 are LGHNA and YSLEER. The DNA for the CDR3 is TGCGCCAGCAGCCAAGTCAGGGGGGGTGGGGAGACCCAGTACTTC. Protein sequence: CASSQVRGGGETQYF.

The chain is built from TRBV2 and TRBJ2-4, with D possibly TRBD1 on 5 matching bases. Germline-derived CDR1 and CDR2 are SNHLY and FYNNEI. V was shortened by 5 bases and J by 6 bases, with 17 bases between the two germline ends. The CDR3 totals 15 residues. DNA for the CDR3: TGTGCCAGCAGTCTATATTTCTCCGACAGAAACATTCAGTACTTC. Translated, it gives CASSLYFSDRNIQYF.

The chain has TRBV5-1 and TRBJ2-7, with TRBD2 matching over 12 bases. Germline CDR1 reads SGHRS; CDR2 reads YFSETQ. CDR3 length: 16 residues. V trimming: 1 base; J trimming: 5 bases; junction bases outside the gene matches: 7. The CDR3 protein is CASSLNLAGGLDEQYF. In nucleotides, the CDR3 is TGCGCCAGCAGCTTGAACCTAGCGGGGGGGCTCGACGAGCAGTACTTC.

The rearrangement uses TRBV28 and TRBJ2-1, with TRBD2 identical over 7 bases. V lost 5 bases, J lost 1 base, and 8 bases stayed unmatched. The length of the CDR3 is 16 residues. Germline V gene data show CDR1 as MDHEN and CDR2 as SYDVKM. The CDR3 region has the DNA TGTGCCAGCAGTCCCCGGGATAGCGGGTCCTACAATGAGCAGTTCTTC. Its protein is CASSPRDSGSYNEQFF.

This chain links TRBV6-6 with TRBJ2-7; 8 bases match TRBD1. Germline V gene lookup returns CDR1 MNHNY and CDR2 SVGAGI (reference sequence). CDR3 length: 15 amino acids. The V gene end was trimmed by 5 bases and the J gene end by 2 bases; junction bases not matched to a gene: 8. The CDR3 coding sequence is TGTGCCAGCAGTCCAACAGGGGGAACGACCTACGAGCAGTACTTC. Its protein product is CASSPTGGTTYEQYF.

Written as DNA, the CDR3 is TGTGCCAGCAGTCGAGATAGCAATCAGCCCCAGCATTTT. This codes for CASSRDSNQPQHF. The genes are TRBV6-4 and TRBJ1-5; no clear D gene. Germline lookup yields CDR1 MRHNA and CDR2 SNTAGT. The CDR3 is 13 residues long. Trimming took 5 bases from V and 0 from J, leaving 5 bases between them.

CDR3 sequence: CSVVRTGSEAFF. CDR3 in DNA: TGCAGCGTTGTCCGAACAGGGTCTGAAGCTTTCTTT. The V gene is TRBV29-1, the J gene TRBJ1-1, with D possibly being TRBD1 (6 bases). This CDR3 is built from 12 residues. Germline V lookup: CDR1 SQVTM, CDR2 ANQGSEA. V was clipped by 4 bases and J by 6 bases, with 12 bases between them.

This chain joins TRBV11-2 and TRBJ2-3, with TRBD2 matching over 8 bases. V was clipped by 2 bases and J by 2 bases; unmatched bases: 9. Germline V gene sequence: CDR1 SGHAT, CDR2 FQNNGV. The length of the CDR3 is 17 residues. CDR3 in amino acids: CASSLYASGFSTDTQYF. CDR3 nucleotides: TGTGCCAGCAGCTTATACGCTAGCGGGTTTTCCACAGATACGCAGTATTTT.

In its sample, this clone was seen once. The chain couples TRBV7-2 to TRBJ2-3, with D uncertain. Trimming removed 0 bases from V and 0 bases from J, with 7 bases in between. In germline, CDR1 is SGHTA, CDR2 FQGNSA. CDR3 length: 15 residues. The CDR3: CASSLASTSTDTQYF. In DNA form, the CDR3 reads TGTGCCAGCAGCTTAGCCAGCACAAGCACAGATACGCAGTATTTT.

This chain joins TRBV4-3 and TRBJ1-4; 7 nucleotides match TRBD1. Per germline, CDR1 LGHNA and CDR2 YSLEER. The junction had 9 bases not matched to a gene; V was cut back by 3 bases and J by 8 bases. The CDR3 runs to 15 residues. CDR3 amino acids: CASSQEDRAEEKLFF. CDR3 coding DNA: TGCGCCAGCAGCCAGGAAGACAGGGCTGAGGAAAAACTGTTTTTT.

V is TRBV7-9 and J is TRBJ1-2; D ambiguous. Germline assignment: CDR1 SEHNR and CDR2 FQNEAQ (reference sequence). Trimming stripped 7 bases from V and 6 bases from J, with 18 bases between. There are 14 residues in the CDR3. As DNA, the CDR3 is TGTGCCAGCACCCTCATTTTAGACCCACATGGCTACACCTTC. Translated: CASTLILDPHGYTF.

This clone was observed a few times. V is TRBV7-6 and J is TRBJ2-2; 8 nucleotides align to TRBD1. This CDR3 comprises 14 residues. Losses at the gene ends were 8 bases for V and 1 base for J; bases not matched to a gene: 3. Germline V gene sequence: CDR1 SGHVS, CDR2 FNYEAQ. Here the CDR3 reads CASRGTGNTGELFF. The CDR3 DNA follows: TGTGCCAGCCGCGGGACAGGGAACACCGGGGAGCTGTTTTTT. Full variable domain (remainder filled in from reference TRBV7-6 and TRBJ2-2): GAGVSQSPRYKVTKRGQDVALRCDPISGHVSLYWYRQALGQGPEFLTYFNYEAQQDKSGLPNDRFSAERPEGSISTLTIQRTEQRDSAMYRCASRGTGNTGELFFGEGSRLTVL.

This chain joins TRBV7-9 and TRBJ2-7; maybe TRBD1 (6 bases). Germline V CDR1 and CDR2: SEHNR, FQNEAQ (reference sequence). V lost 2 bases, J lost 3 bases, and 11 bases lay in between. This CDR3 contains 14 residues. CDR3 loop: CASSLQGSHYEQYF. The CDR3 DNA reads as TGTGCCAGCAGCTTACAGGGGTCGCACTACGAGCAGTACTTC.

The chain combines TRBV4-3 with TRBJ1-2; no firm D call. Germline CDR1 and CDR2: LGHNA and YSLEER. Trimming left V 1 base short and J 4 bases short, with 10 bases between. The CDR3 is 14 residues long. The CDR3 is CASSQAVGGYGYTF. In DNA form, the CDR3 reads TGCGCCAGCAGCCAAGCTGTGGGCGGCTATGGCTACACCTTC.

V gene TRBV5-5 combines with J gene TRBJ2-7, with D unresolved. Trimming pared 2 bases from V and 1 base from J, leaving 4 bases between. CDR1 SGHKS and CDR2 YYEKEE come from the germline V gene (reference sequence). The CDR3 has 12 amino acids. The CDR3 is CASSFWSYEQYF. The CDR3 bases are TGTGCCAGCAGCTTCTGGTCCTACGAGCAGTACTTC. Looking up the rest from reference TRBV5-5 and TRBJ2-7 gives the full variable domain: DAGVTQSPTHLIKTRGQQVTLRCSPISGHKSVSWYQQVLGQGPQFIFQYYEKEERGRGNFPDRFSARQFPNYSSELNVNALLLGDSALYLCASSFWSYEQYFGPGTRLTVT.

In DNA form, the CDR3 reads TGTGCCAGCAGCTTGCGGGATGGCTATGGCTACACCTTC. This codes for CASSLRDGYGYTF. This sequence joins TRBV7-9 and TRBJ1-2; D call uncertain. The CDR3 sequence is 13 residues long. Germline V gives CDR1 SEHNR, CDR2 FQNEAQ (reference sequence). The ends were cut back, 3 bases at V and 4 bases at J, with 9 bases in the middle.

The chain is built from TRBV6-1 and TRBJ1-4; D uncertain. From germline, CDR1 is MNHNS and CDR2 SASEGT. The CDR3 runs 16 residues. V was shortened by 2 bases and J by 0 bases, with 10 bases between the two germline ends. CDR3 nucleotides: TGTGCCAGCAGTGAACTCCTGAGTGCAACTAATGAAAAACTGTTTTTT. Translation: CASSELLSATNEKLFF.